Presented here are 19 T cell receptor beta chains from one specimen sequenced in a study of T-cell memory formation after mild COVID-19. TCRdb reprocessed the 5' RACE reads with MiXCR, giving one entry per CDR3 protein. The table shows approximately 300,000 distinct CDR3 sequences, with roughly 8.2% occurring only once. The sequencing sample was made of PBMCs or a T cell subset sorted from them (not recorded which). The receptors here all came from a man younger than 35 who had mild COVID-19 (a few samples of this study predate the infection). Cell type and time point are not known.

The genes are TRBV4-3 and TRBJ2-2; 7 nucleotides align to TRBD2. Germline V CDR1 and CDR2: LGHNA, YSLEER. The CDR3 consists of 17 residues. V lost 0 bases and J lost 6; bases outside the gene matches: 10. The CDR3 here is CASSQDLSGAGAGELFF. The CDR3 DNA sequence: TGCGCCAGCAGCCAAGATCTGTCCGGGGCGGGGGCCGGGGAGCTGTTTTTT.

The chain links TRBV19 to TRBJ1-5; D not certain. Trimming shortened V by 3 bases and J by 3 bases, and 3 bases separated the two germline ends. The CDR3 length is 12 residues. Germline lookup yields CDR1 LNHDA and CDR2 SQIVND (reference sequence). The CDR3 DNA follows: TGTGCCAGTAGTATGTTCAATCAGCCCCAGCATTTT. As protein: CASSMFNQPQHF.

The rearrangement joins TRBV20-1 to TRBJ1-6, with D possibly matching TRBD1 (6 bases). The CDR3 sequence is 13 residues long. The V gene's germline CDR1 is DFQATT and CDR2 SNEGSKA (reference sequence). V was trimmed by 3 bases and J by 9 bases, leaving 12 bases between them. Written as DNA, the CDR3 is TGCAGTGCTAGTCGGGGGGGGCCTTCACCCCTCCACTTT. This gives the protein CSASRGGPSPLHF.

Judged by abundance, this clonotype is medium-sized. The chain recombines TRBV27 with TRBJ1-6, with a tentative D call TRBD1 (5 bases). Trimming removed 10 bases at V and 0 bases at J, with 13 bases between. Per germline, CDR1 MNHEY and CDR2 SMNVEV (reference sequence). CDR3 length: 15 amino acids. CDR3 in DNA: TGTGCCACGGGGGGGAAAGCCTCCTATAATTCACCCCTCCACTTT. The encoded protein is CATGGKASYNSPLHF.

This clonotype has only a few counts. Here the CDR3 reads CASSVFYGYTF. DNA of the CDR3: TGTGCCAGCAGCGTTTTTTATGGCTACACCTTC. The chain couples TRBV7-9 to TRBJ1-2; D unresolved. V gave up 5 bases and J gave up 5 bases, with 6 bases separating them. The germline CDR1 and CDR2 sequences are SEHNR and FQNEAQ (reference sequence). The CDR3 has 11 residues.

Many counts were recorded for this clonotype. CDR3 loop: CASSYGGGMNTGELFF. CDR3 DNA sequence: TGTGCCAGCAGCTATGGGGGGGGAATGAACACCGGGGAGCTGTTTTTT. The chain is built from TRBV7-6 and TRBJ2-2; 7 bases line up with TRBD2. Germline CDR1 reads SGHVS; CDR2 reads FNYEAQ. The CDR3 runs to 16 residues. The ends lost 4 bases at V and 1 base at J; junction bases unmatched: 6. The variable domain in full, completed from reference TRBV7-6 and TRBJ2-2, reads GAGVSQSPRYKVTKRGQDVALRCDPISGHVSLYWYRQALGQGPEFLTYFNYEAQQDKSGLPNDRFSAERPEGSISTLTIQRTEQRDSAMYRCASSYGGGMNTGELFFGEGSRLTVL.

The chain combines TRBV7-2 with TRBJ2-1; D is unresolved. Germline V gene sequence: CDR1 SGHTA, CDR2 FQGNSA. Trimming removed 4 bases from V and 7 bases from J, with 20 bases in between. The CDR3 length is 16 residues. The CDR3 DNA is TGTGCCAGCAGCTCCTCCGCCGGCGCCCTACAGAATGAGCAGTTCTTC. Its translation: CASSSSAGALQNEQFF.

In this sample, this clonotype turned up a few times. The chain recombines TRBV5-1 with TRBJ2-6, with D unresolved. The CDR3 consists of 14 residues. Trimming pared 4 bases from V and 0 bases from J, leaving 5 bases between. The germline CDR1 and CDR2 sequences are SGHRS and YFSETQ. CDR3 amino acids: CASSPYSGANVLTF. CDR3 sequence (DNA): TGCGCCAGCAGCCCCTACTCTGGGGCCAACGTCCTGACTTTC.

This clonotype came up a few times. The genes are TRBV9 and TRBJ2-2; either TRBD1 or TRBD2 may supply D (6 bases each). Germline loops: CDR1 SGDLS, CDR2 YYNGEE. The CDR3 contains 16 residues. V shed 2 bases and J shed 5 bases, with 16 bases lying between them. The CDR3 region has the DNA TGTGCCAGCAGCGTCTTGGGGCAAGGGGGGACCGGGGAGCTGTTTTTT. It codes for CASSVLGQGGTGELFF.

This chain uses TRBV5-1 with TRBJ1-2, with unresolved D. Between the trimmed V and J ends, which lost 0 bases and 7 bases, there was a span of 10 bases. Looked up from germline, CDR1 is SGHRS and CDR2 is YFSETQ. The CDR3 contains 13 residues. The CDR3 DNA reads as TGCGCCAGCAGCTTGGGGGCAGAGGGTGGCTACACCTTC. It yields the protein CASSLGAEGGYTF.

This chain uses TRBV4-2 with TRBJ1-3, with D hard to call. Germline lookup yields CDR1 LGHNA and CDR2 YNFKEQ. This CDR3 has 14 amino acids. V was cut by 0 bases and J by 6 bases, with 9 bases left in between. The CDR3 bases are TGTGCCAGCAGCCAAGATTTCCACCAAAACACCATATATTTT. It codes for CASSQDFHQNTIYF.

This clonotype was observed many times. This chain links TRBV4-1 with TRBJ2-7; a possible D gene is TRBD2 (6 bases). This CDR3 is built from 15 residues. From germline, CDR1 is MGHRA and CDR2 YSYEKL. V shed 3 bases and J shed 2 bases, with 14 bases lying between them. CDR3 sequence reads: CASSQRGGATYEQYF. The CDR3 DNA reads TGCGCCAGCAGCCAGAGAGGAGGGGCCACCTACGAGCAGTACTTC.

The chain carries TRBV10-3 and TRBJ2-1, with a weak D call TRBD1 (5 bases). The V and J ends lost 6 bases and 5 bases respectively, with 11 bases between them. This CDR3 has 13 amino acids. Germline V lookup: CDR1 ENHRY, CDR2 SYGVKD. The CDR3 sequence: CAISRQSHNEQFF. The DNA of the CDR3 is TGTGCCATCAGCAGACAGTCCCACAATGAGCAGTTCTTC.

The V call is TRBV6-2 or TRBV6-3, the J call TRBJ2-1, with 8 bases lining up with TRBD1. The V gene's germline CDR1 is MNHEY and CDR2 SVGEGT. The CDR3 has 15 amino acids. The trim removed 2 bases at V and 5 bases at J, leaving 5 bases unmatched. CDR3 protein: CASSYARGRDNEQFF. CDR3 DNA sequence: TGTGCCAGCAGTTACGCCAGGGGGCGCGACAATGAGCAGTTCTTC.

V is TRBV7-6 and J is TRBJ2-2; the match to TRBD1 covers 8 bases. Trimming cost V 6 bases and J 2 bases; bases outside gene matches: 11. There are 17 residues in the CDR3. CDR1 is SGHVS, CDR2 FNYEAQ, per germline. The CDR3 nucleotides read TGTGCCAGCAGTTATAAGTCCGGGACAGGAAACACCGGGGAGCTGTTTTTT. This translates into CASSYKSGTGNTGELFF.

This clonotype showed up many times. This chain joins TRBV5-1 and TRBJ2-3; 8 bases map to TRBD1. The CDR3 contains 14 residues. The germline gives CDR1 SGHRS, CDR2 YFSETQ. After removal of 0 bases from V and 6 bases from J, the junction contained 3 bases not matched to a gene. The CDR3, as DNA: TGCGCCAGCAGCTTGGACAGGGGGAAGGATACGCAGTATTTT. Its translation is CASSLDRGKDTQYF. Full variable domain (missing parts from reference TRBV5-1 and TRBJ2-3): KAGVTQTPRYLIKTRGQQVTLSCSPISGHRSVSWYQQTPGQGLQFLFEYFSETQRNKGNFPGRFSGRQFSNSRSEMNVSTLELGDSALYLCASSLDRGKDTQYFGPGTRLTVL.

This clonotype was counted ten times or more. The genes are TRBV20-1 and TRBJ1-1; a possible D gene is TRBD1 (5 bases). Germline assignment: CDR1 DFQATT and CDR2 SNEGSKA (reference sequence). The CDR3 has 14 residues. Trimming took 6 bases from V and 0 from J, leaving 14 bases between them. The CDR3 sequence is CSAPREGMNTEAFF. CDR3 DNA: TGCAGTGCACCCCGGGAGGGGATGAACACTGAAGCTTTCTTT.

V usage is TRBV24-1 and J usage is TRBJ2-5; TRBD1 might be the D (6 bases). Germline V gene data show CDR1 as KGHDR and CDR2 as SFDVKD. Trimming took 6 bases from V and 3 from J, leaving 10 bases between them. There are 13 residues in the CDR3. CDR3: CATSRTEEETQYF. CDR3 coding DNA: TGTGCCACCAGTCGGACAGAGGAAGAGACCCAGTACTTC.

This clonotype has a count of ten or more. The chain couples TRBV5-1 to TRBJ2-7; TRBD2 is a possible D gene (6 bases). Germline V gene sequence: CDR1 SGHRS, CDR2 YFSETQ. There are 15 residues in the CDR3. Trimming shortened V by 4 bases and J by 4 bases, and 18 bases separated the two germline ends. The CDR3 bases are TGCGCCAGCAGCCCGGGCGGGGCAGGGACTTACGAGCAGTACTTC. This sequence encodes CASSPGGAGTYEQYF. Combining the CDR3 with reference TRBV5-1 and TRBJ2-7 gives the whole variable domain KAGVTQTPRYLIKTRGQQVTLSCSPISGHRSVSWYQQTPGQGLQFLFEYFSETQRNKGNFPGRFSGRQFSNSRSEMNVSTLELGDSALYLCASSPGGAGTYEQYFGPGTRLTVT.